The entry below gives a single T cell receptor beta chain sequence along with its context. This specimen belongs to a study of CD8 T cells in Susac syndrome. TCR beta sequences were obtained from blood CD8+ and CD4+ T cells. After extraction with the RNeasy kit, roughly 0.5 to 1 ug of the RNA was reverse transcribed using random hexamers. The TCR beta CDR3 was amplified by immunoSEQ multiplex PCR across 54 Vbeta, 13 Jbeta. TCRdb itself ran the immunoSEQ multiplex PCR reads through MiXCR, one entry per CDR3 protein. The sample lists about 300,000 distinct CDR3 sequences, 65% to 90% occurring once. CDR1 KGHSH and CDR2 LQKENI come from the germline V gene. The CDR3 extends over 14 amino acids. V shed 6 bases and J 1 base; nucleotides not matched to a gene: 2.

The TCR originated in a human donor with multiple sclerosis. The source material was CD8+ T cells from PBMCs. This rearrangement joins TRBV18 to TRBJ2-3; 9 bases agree with TRBD1. In DNA, the CDR3 is TGTGCCAGCTCCTGGACAGGGGGCACAGATACGCAGTATTTT. Translating it yields CASSWTGGTDTQYF.